One sample yielded the 15 T cell receptor beta chains listed below, sequenced in a study of Graves' ophthalmopathy and Graves' hyperthyroidism. RNA served as the template for amplifying TCR beta CDR3 regions. RT-PCR was first run with HTBI primers, then multiplex PCR in a second round. One entry per CDR3 protein results from TCRdb running MiXCR on the multiplex PCR reads. The sample lists roughly 420,000 distinct CDR3 sequences, around 21% occurring once. Material for sequencing was peripheral blood. The source of these receptors is a woman in her late teens or twenties with stable Graves' hyperthyroidism.

V usage is TRBV3-1 and J usage is TRBJ1-1; 8 bases are a match to TRBD1. CDR1 LGHDT and CDR2 YNNKEL come from the germline V gene (reference sequence). J lost 6 bases, V lost 3 bases, and 6 bases had no gene match. The CDR3 spans 14 residues. In DNA, the CDR3 is TGTGCCAGCAGCCACCTGGACAGGGTAGCTGAAGCTTTCTTT. It yields the protein CASSHLDRVAEAFF.

On this clonotype: The germline gene is not matched at one end of the junction; a read error may be the cause. CDR3 sequence reads: CASSLRNKMGLQEAQYF. DNA of the CDR3: TGTGCCAGCAGCTTACGAAATAAAATGGGGCTGCAAGAGGCCCAGTACTTC. The chain combines TRBV11-2 with TRBJ2-5, with D possibly being TRBD1 (5 bases). The CDR3 is made up of 17 amino acids. Germline-derived CDR1 and CDR2 are SGHAT and FQNNGV.

The chain has TRBV6-5 and TRBJ1-1; D call uncertain. Germline V gives CDR1 MNHEY, CDR2 SVGAGI. The V end was cut by 2 bases, the J end by 7 bases, with 5 bases between. The CDR3 contains 11 residues. Written as DNA, the CDR3 is TGTGCCAGCAGTTACGGGAATGAAGCTTTCTTT. Its protein product is CASSYGNEAFF.

This clonotype came up many times. The rearrangement uses TRBV30 and TRBJ2-2, with 9 bases matching TRBD2. Germline trimming cut 4 bases from V and 7 bases from J; bases unmatched to any gene: 7. CDR3 size: 14 residues. Germline lookup yields CDR1 GTSNPN and CDR2 SVGIG (reference sequence). The CDR3 loop reads CAWTLSGSGGELFF. The CDR3, as DNA: TGTGCCTGGACCCTTAGCGGGAGTGGCGGGGAGCTGTTTTTT.

This clonotype was seen ten or more times. The chain uses TRBV5-1 and TRBJ1-1, with D possibly being TRBD1 (5 bases). The CDR3 is 15 amino acids. The V end lost 3 bases, the J end lost 0 bases, and 12 bases lay between the germline ends. Germline-derived CDR1 and CDR2 are SGHRS and YFSETQ. In DNA form, the CDR3 reads TGCGCCAGCAGCTCTGACAGCCACATGAACACTGAAGCTTTCTTT. It translates to CASSSDSHMNTEAFF.

This clonotype was recorded many times. V usage is TRBV11-2 and J usage is TRBJ1-2; D is perhaps TRBD1 (6 bases). In germline, CDR1 is SGHAT, CDR2 FQNNGV. CDR3 length: 16 residues. Trimming pared 5 bases from V and 0 bases from J, leaving 16 bases between. The CDR3 DNA reads as TGTGCCAGCAGCCCAACGCGGGACATTACTAACTATGGCTACACCTTC. Amino acid sequence: CASSPTRDITNYGYTF.

This clonotype has at least ten counts. V usage is TRBV2 and J usage is TRBJ1-6, with D possibly matching TRBD1 (5 bases). Germline assignment: CDR1 SNHLY and CDR2 FYNNEI. Trimming pared 2 bases from V and 8 bases from J, leaving 10 bases between. The CDR3 runs to 14 residues. This chain's CDR3 is CASSERSGHSPLHF. CDR3 coding DNA: TGTGCCAGCAGTGAAAGATCGGGGCATTCACCCCTCCACTTT.

This clonotype turned up a few times. The rearrangement uses TRBV6-5 and TRBJ2-5; D unclear. Trimming shortened V by 8 bases and J by 3 bases, and 16 bases separated the two germline ends. This CDR3 has 14 amino acids. Germline V CDR1 and CDR2: MNHEY, SVGAGI. This CDR3 is CASQDGYREETQYF. The CDR3 nucleotides read TGTGCCAGCCAAGATGGCTATCGAGAAGAGACCCAGTACTTC.

The J gene is TRBJ2-2, the V gene TRBV20-1; possibly TRBD1 for D (6 bases). CDR3 length: 14 residues. V gave up 5 bases and J gave up 4 bases, with 14 bases separating them. Germline CDR1 and CDR2: DFQATT and SNEGSKA (reference sequence). In DNA, the CDR3 is TGCAGTGCTCAGCGAGGGGGTGTCACCGGGGAGCTGTTTTTT. This sequence encodes CSAQRGGVTGELFF.

This clonotype occurred many times. This chain links TRBV3-1 with TRBJ2-2; 10 bases are shared with TRBD2. The CDR3 runs to 15 residues. Germline V gene sequence: CDR1 LGHDT, CDR2 YNNKEL (reference sequence). The junction had 3 bases not matched to a gene; V was cut back by 3 bases and J by 5 bases. This CDR3 is CASSHRAGGTGELFF. CDR3 nucleotide sequence: TGTGCCAGCAGCCATCGAGCGGGAGGGACCGGGGAGCTGTTTTTT.

This clonotype was seen only once. The junction and the germline gene differ at one end; a read error may be behind it. The genes are TRBV29-1 and TRBJ1-1; D is possibly TRBD1 (5 bases). Germline assignment: CDR1 SQVTM and CDR2 ANQGSEA. CDR3 length: 14 residues. CDR3 DNA sequence: TGCAGCGTTGATGACAGAGTAATGAACACTGACGCTTTCTTT. Translated, it gives CSVDDRVMNTDAFF.

The chain joins TRBV6-1 to TRBJ1-2; TRBD1 matches at 7 bases. The CDR3 loop spans 15 amino acids. The junction had 11 bases not matched to a gene; V was cut back by 6 bases and J by 4 bases. Germline CDR1 MNHNS, CDR2 SASEGT. The CDR3 loop reads CASSATGAEGYGYTF. In nucleotides, the CDR3 is TGTGCCAGCAGCGCTACAGGGGCGGAGGGCTATGGCTACACCTTC.

The chain links TRBV12-3 or TRBV12-4 to TRBJ1-5; weak D call: TRBD1 (6 bases). Trimming took off 2 bases at V and 7 bases at J, with 9 bases between the two ends. The CDR3 is 13 residues long. The CDR3 spells CASSLQGSQPQHF. The CDR3 DNA sequence: TGTGCCAGCAGTTTACAGGGGTCCCAGCCCCAGCATTTT.

This clonotype showed up many times. The chain has TRBV5-1 and TRBJ1-6, with D possibly being TRBD1 (6 bases). V was trimmed by 0 bases and J by 11 bases, leaving 12 bases between them. This CDR3 contains 14 residues. Germline V lookup: CDR1 SGHRS, CDR2 YFSETQ. The CDR3 DNA follows: TGCGCCAGCAGCTTGGGATCGGAGGGGGCACCCCTCCACTTT. Protein product: CASSLGSEGAPLHF.

In its sample, this clonotype was seen many times. This chain links TRBV7-9 with TRBJ1-2; maybe TRBD1 (5 bases). Trimming stripped 1 base from V and 13 bases from J, with 19 bases between. The length of the CDR3 is 14 residues. Looked up from germline, CDR1 is SEHNR and CDR2 is FQNEAQ (reference sequence). CDR3 bases: TGTGCCAGCAGCTTAGGGGTGCGAGCAGGGCTCGTCACCTTC. This gives the protein CASSLGVRAGLVTF.